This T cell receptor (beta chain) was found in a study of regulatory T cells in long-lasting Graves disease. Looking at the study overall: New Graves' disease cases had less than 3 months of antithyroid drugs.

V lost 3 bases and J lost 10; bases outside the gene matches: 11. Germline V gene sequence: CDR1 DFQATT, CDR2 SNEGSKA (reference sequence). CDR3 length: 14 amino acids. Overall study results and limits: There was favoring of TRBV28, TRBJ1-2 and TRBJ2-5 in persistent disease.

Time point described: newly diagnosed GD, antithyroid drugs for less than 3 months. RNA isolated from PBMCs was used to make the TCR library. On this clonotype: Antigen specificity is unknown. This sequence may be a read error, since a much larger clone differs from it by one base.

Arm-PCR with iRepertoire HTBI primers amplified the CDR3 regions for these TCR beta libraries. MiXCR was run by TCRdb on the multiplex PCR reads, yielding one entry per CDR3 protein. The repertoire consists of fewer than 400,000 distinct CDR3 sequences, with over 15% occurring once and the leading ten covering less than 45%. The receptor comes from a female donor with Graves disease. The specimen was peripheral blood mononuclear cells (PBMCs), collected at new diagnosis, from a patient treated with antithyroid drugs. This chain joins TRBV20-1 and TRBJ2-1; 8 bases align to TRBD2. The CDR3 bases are TGCAGTGCTAGTTTCCCAGCGGGAGTAGTCGAGCAGTTCTTC. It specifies CSASFPAGVVEQFF.